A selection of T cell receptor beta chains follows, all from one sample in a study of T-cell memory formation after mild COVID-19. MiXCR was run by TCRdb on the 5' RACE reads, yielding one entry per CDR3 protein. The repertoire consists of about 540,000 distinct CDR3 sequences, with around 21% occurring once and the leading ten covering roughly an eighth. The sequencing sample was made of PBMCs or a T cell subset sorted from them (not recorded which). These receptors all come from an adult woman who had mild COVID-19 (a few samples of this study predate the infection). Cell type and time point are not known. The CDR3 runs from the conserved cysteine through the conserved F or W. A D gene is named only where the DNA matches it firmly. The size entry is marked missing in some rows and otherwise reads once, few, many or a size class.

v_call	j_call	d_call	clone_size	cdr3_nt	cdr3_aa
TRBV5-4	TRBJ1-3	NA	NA	TGTGCCAGCAGCTTGGAAATAGGGGAGCCATATTTT	CASSLEIGEPYF
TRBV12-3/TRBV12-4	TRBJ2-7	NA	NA	TGTGCCAGCAGTTCTCCCGGGACGCGGGGCGAGCAGTACTTC	CASSSPGTRGEQYF
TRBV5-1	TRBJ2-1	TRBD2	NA	TGCGCCAGCAGCTTGAGTCTAGCGGGCAATGAGCAGTTCTTC	CASSLSLAGNEQFF
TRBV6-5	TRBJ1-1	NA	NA	TGTGCCAGCAGTTACCCAGGGCGGAGCACTGAAGCTTTCTTT	CASSYPGRSTEAFF
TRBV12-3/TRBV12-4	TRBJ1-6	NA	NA	TGTGCCAGCAGTTATGGGGGGGTTTCACCCCTCCACTTT	CASSYGGVSPLHF
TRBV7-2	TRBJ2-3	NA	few	TGTGCCAGCAGCTTTGGTTTGCCTAGCACAGATACGCAGTATTTT	CASSFGLPSTDTQYF
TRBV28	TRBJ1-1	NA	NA	TGTGCCAGCAGGATCAGGACTGAAGCTTTCTTT	CASRIRTEAFF
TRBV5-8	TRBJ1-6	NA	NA	TGTGCCAGCAGCCCAACAGGTTCACCCCTCCACTTT	CASSPTGSPLHF
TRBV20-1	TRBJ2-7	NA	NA	TGCAGTGCTAGCGTGTGGGGAATGGAGCAGTACTTC	CSASVWGMEQYF
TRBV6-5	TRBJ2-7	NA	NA	TGTGCCAGCAGTTATTTTCAGGAACGCGAGCAGTACTTC	CASSYFQEREQYF
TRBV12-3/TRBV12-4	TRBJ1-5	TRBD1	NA	TGTGCCAGCAGTTCCGGGACAGGGATGACTTATAGCAATCAGCCCCAGCATTTT	CASSSGTGMTYSNQPQHF
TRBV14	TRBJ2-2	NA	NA	TGTGCCAGCAGCCAACTTTCCGGCAGAAAAGGCGCCGGGGAGCTGTTTTTT	CASSQLSGRKGAGELFF
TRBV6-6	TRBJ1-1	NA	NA	TGTGCCAGCAGTTACCCCTTGGGGGACAACACTGAAGCTTTCTTT	CASSYPLGDNTEAFF
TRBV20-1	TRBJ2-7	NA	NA	TGCAGTGCTAGAGGTGGAACTCCCTACGAGCAGTACTTC	CSARGGTPYEQYF
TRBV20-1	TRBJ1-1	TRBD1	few	TGCAGTGCTAGATCAGGGACAGTGAACACTGAAGCTTTCTTT	CSARSGTVNTEAFF
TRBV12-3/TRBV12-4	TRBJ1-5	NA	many	TGTGCCAGCAGTTTAACCCGGGGCAATCAGCCCCAGCATTTT	CASSLTRGNQPQHF
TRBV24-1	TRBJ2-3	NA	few	TGTGCCACCAGTGATTTTAGCGCCTCTAGAGATACGCAGTATTTT	CATSDFSASRDTQYF
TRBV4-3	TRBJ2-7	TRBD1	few	TGCGCCAGCAGCCCGGGACAGGACTCGGGCGAGCAGTACTTC	CASSPGQDSGEQYF
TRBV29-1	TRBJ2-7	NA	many	TGCAGCGTTGAAAAGGGAACCGGACCCTACGAGCAGTACTTC	CSVEKGTGPYEQYF
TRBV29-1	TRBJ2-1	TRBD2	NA	TGCAGCGCCGAAGGACTAGAGGCTGAGCAGTTCTTC	CSAEGLEAEQFF
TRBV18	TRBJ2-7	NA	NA	TGTGCCAGCACTATTACAGGGACCTCCTACGAGCAGTACTTC	CASTITGTSYEQYF
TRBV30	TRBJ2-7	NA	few	TGTGCCTGGAGTGTAGAGGTCTACGAGCAGTACTTC	CAWSVEVYEQYF
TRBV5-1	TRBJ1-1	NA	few	TGCGCCAGCCAACCCCAGGGGATAACGAACACTGAAGCTTTCTTT	CASQPQGITNTEAFF
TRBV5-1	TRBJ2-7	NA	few	TGCGCCAGCAGCTGGGACACTTACTCCTACGAGCAGTACTTC	CASSWDTYSYEQYF
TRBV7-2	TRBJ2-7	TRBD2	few	TGTGCCAGCAGCCCAGAGCGGGGGAAGTACGAGCAGTACTTC	CASSPERGKYEQYF
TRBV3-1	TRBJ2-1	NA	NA	TGTGCCAGCAGCCAAGATTGGGGGACCTACAATGAGCAGTTCTTC	CASSQDWGTYNEQFF
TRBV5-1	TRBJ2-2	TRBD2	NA	TGCGCCAGCAGTCCAGTAGTAGCGGGATCCGGGGAGCTGTTTTTT	CASSPVVAGSGELFF
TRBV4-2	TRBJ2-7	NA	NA	TGTGCCAGCAGCCAAGACGGGATAGCCGGCTGGAGCTCCTACGAGCAGTACTTC	CASSQDGIAGWSSYEQYF
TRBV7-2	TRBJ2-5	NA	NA	TGTGCCAGCAGGGGAACAGTCCTGGAGACCCAGTACTTC	CASRGTVLETQYF
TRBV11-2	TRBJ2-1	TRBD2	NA	TGTGCCAGCAGCTCCCTGGCGGGAGATTACTACAATGAGCAGTTCTTC	CASSSLAGDYYNEQFF
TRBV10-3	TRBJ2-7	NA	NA	TGTGCCATCAGGTCAGGGGGGCGGTCGGCTTACGAGCAGTACTTC	CAIRSGGRSAYEQYF
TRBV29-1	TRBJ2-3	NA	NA	TGCAGCGTATGGTGGGTCGGGACAAGAAATACGCAGTATTTT	CSVWWVGTRNTQYF
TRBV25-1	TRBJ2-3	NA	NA	TGTGCCAGCAACTCGATGGGGGGGGCAGGTGATACGCAGTATTTT	CASNSMGGAGDTQYF
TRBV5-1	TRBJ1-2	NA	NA	TGCGCCAGCAGCTTGGAGTCTTGGGGAAACTATGGCTACACCTTC	CASSLESWGNYGYTF
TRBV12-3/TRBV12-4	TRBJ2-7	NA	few	TGTGCCAGCATCCCAAGGGGATCCCCCTACGAGCAGTACTTC	CASIPRGSPYEQYF
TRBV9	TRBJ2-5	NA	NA	TGTGCCAGCAGTCGTATGGGGGGCCAAGAGACCCAGTACTTC	CASSRMGGQETQYF